The sample holds a few counts of the clone carrying this TCR beta chain. This record comes from a study of blood T cell repertoires in COVID-19. Participant reports of clinical history set cohort assignment. Profiling relied on immunoSEQ multiplex PCR, and the TCRdb table lists in-frame clones only, not all of them. This repertoire shows fewer than 250,000 clones, more than 75% found once; its top ten account for 6.5% to 9%. The ends lost 10 bases at V and 5 bases at J; junction bases unmatched: 7. The CDR3 is made up of 13 amino acids. Germline CDR1 and CDR2: SNHLY and FYNNEI. This TCR was sampled from a woman aged 35 to 49 with acute COVID-19. Input material: PBMCs or T cells enriched from blood (not recorded which). The chain carries TRBV2 and TRBJ1-5; 8 positions agree with TRBD1. CDR3 DNA sequence: TGTGCCACACGGACAGGGACGGATCAGCCCCAGCATTTT. It translates to CATRTGTDQPQHF.